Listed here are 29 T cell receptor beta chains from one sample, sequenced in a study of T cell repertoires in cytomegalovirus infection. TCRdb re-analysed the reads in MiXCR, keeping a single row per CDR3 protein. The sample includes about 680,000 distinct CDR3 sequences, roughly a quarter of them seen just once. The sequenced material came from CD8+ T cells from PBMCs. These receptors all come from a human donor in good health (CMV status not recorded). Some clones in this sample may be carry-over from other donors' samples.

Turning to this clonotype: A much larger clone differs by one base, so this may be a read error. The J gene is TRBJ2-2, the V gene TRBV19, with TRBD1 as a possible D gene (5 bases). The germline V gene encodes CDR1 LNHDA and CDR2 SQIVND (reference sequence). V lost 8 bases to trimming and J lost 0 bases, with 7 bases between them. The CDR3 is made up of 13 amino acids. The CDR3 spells CASDSANTGELFF. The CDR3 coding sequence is TGTGCCAGTGACAGCGCGAACACCGGGGAGCTGTTTTTT. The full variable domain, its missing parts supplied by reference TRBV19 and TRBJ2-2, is DGGITQSPKYLFRKEGQNVTLSCEQNLNHDAMYWYRQDPGQGLRLIYYSQIVNDFQKGDIAEGYSVSREKKESFPLTVTSAQKNPTAFYLCASDSANTGELFFGEGSRLTVL.

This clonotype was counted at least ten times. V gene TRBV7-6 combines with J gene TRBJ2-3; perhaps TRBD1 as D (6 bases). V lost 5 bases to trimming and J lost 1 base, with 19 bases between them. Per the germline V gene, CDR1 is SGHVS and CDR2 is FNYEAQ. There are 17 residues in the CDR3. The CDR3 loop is CASSPQGMGARTDTQYF. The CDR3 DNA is TGTGCCAGCAGCCCCCAAGGGATGGGGGCCCGCACAGATACGCAGTATTTT.

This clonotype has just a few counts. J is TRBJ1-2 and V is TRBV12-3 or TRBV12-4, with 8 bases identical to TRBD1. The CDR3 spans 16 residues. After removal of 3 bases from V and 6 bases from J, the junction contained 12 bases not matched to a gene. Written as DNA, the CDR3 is TGTGCCAGCAGTTTTACCCCCACAGGGGGTGTTGATGGCTACACCTTC. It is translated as CASSFTPTGGVDGYTF.

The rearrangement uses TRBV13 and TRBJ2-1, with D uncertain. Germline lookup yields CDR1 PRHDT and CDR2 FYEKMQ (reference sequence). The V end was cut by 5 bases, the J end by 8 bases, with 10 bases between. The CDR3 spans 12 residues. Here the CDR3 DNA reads TGTGCCAGCAGCGTTCAGACGGATGAGCAGTTCTTC. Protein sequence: CASSVQTDEQFF.

For the CDR3, the DNA is TGTGCCAGCAGTGAAGGAACGGGGGAGGAAAATGAGCAGTTCTTC. This sequence encodes CASSEGTGEENEQFF. The chain combines TRBV2 with TRBJ2-1, with D perhaps matching TRBD2 (6 bases). V was shortened by 1 base and J by 7 bases, with 14 bases between the two germline ends. The CDR3 extends over 15 amino acids. The germline V gene encodes CDR1 SNHLY and CDR2 FYNNEI.

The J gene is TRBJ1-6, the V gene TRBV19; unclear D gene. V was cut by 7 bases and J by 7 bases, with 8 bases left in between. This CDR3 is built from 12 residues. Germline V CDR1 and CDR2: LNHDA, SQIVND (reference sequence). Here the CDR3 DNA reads TGTGCCAGTACCACCGAGAATTCACCCCTCCACTTT. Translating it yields CASTTENSPLHF.

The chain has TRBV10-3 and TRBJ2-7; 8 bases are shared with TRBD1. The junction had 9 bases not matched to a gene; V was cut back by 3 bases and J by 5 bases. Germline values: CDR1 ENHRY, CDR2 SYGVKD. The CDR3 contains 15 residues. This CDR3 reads CAISEGNGQGHEQYV. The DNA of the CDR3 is TGTGCCATCAGTGAAGGAAATGGACAGGGTCACGAGCAGTACGTC.

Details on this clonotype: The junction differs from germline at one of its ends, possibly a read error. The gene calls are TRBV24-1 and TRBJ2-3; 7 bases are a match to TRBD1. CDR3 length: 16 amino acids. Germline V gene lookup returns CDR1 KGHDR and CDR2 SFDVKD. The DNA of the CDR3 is TGTGCCACCAGTGATCCCCGAAAACAGGGGACAGATATGCAGTATTTT. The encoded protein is CATSDPRKQGTDMQYF.

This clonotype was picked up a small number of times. The CDR3 bases are TGCAGTGCTAGGGGGGAGGGTAGCCGCGCCTACGAGCAGTACGTC. Translating it yields CSARGEGSRAYEQYV. This chain uses TRBV20-1 with TRBJ2-7; 7 bases align to TRBD2. This CDR3 contains 15 residues. The V segment lost 3 bases and the J segment 2 bases; nucleotides outside the gene matches: 10. Germline values: CDR1 DFQATT, CDR2 SNEGSKA (reference sequence).

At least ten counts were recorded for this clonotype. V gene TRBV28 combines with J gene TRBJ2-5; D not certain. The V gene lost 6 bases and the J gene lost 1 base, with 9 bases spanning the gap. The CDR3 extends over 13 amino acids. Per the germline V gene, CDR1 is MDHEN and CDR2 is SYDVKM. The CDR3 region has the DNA TGTGCCAGCAGCTCCGGCCTCCAAGAGACCCAGTACTTC. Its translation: CASSSGLQETQYF.

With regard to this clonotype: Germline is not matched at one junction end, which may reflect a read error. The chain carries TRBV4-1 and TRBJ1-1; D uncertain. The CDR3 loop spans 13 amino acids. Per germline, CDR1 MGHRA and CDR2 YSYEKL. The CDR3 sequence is CASSQDPGPEAFF. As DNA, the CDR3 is TGTGCCAGCAGCCAAGACCCCGGGCCTGAAGCTTTCTTT.

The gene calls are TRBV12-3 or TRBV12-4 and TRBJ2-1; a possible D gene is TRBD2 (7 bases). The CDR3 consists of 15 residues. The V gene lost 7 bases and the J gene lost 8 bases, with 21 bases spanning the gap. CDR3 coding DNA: TGTGCCAGCACCCCTAGGGGGGGGGGGTGGGATGAGCAGTTCTTC. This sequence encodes CASTPRGGGWDEQFF.

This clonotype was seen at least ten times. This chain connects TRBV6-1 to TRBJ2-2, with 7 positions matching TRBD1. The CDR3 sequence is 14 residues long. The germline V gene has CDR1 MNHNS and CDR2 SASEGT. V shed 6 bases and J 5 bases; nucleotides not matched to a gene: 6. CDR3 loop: CASRQGSWTGELFF. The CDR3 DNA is TGTGCCAGCAGACAGGGGTCGTGGACCGGGGAGCTGTTTTTT.

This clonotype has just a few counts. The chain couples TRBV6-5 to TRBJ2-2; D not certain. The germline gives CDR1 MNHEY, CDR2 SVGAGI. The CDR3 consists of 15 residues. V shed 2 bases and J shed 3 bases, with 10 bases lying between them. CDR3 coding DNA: TGTGCCAGCAGTTACAATTCTCTGTACACCGGGGAGCTGTTTTTT. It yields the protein CASSYNSLYTGELFF.

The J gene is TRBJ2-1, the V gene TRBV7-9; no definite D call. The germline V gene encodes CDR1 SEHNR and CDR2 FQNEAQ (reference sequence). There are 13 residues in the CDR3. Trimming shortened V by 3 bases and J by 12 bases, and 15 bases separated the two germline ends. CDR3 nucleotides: TGTGCCAGCAGCTTCGAAGTGGGGTATGGGCAGTTCTTC. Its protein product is CASSFEVGYGQFF.

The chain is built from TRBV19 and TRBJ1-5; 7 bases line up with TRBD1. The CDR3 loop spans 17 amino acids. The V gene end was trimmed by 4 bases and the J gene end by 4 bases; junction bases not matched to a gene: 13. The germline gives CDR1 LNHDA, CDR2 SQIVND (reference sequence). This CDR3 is CASSTDSGTELNQPQHF. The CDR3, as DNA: TGTGCCAGTAGTACTGATTCCGGGACAGAGCTTAATCAGCCCCAGCATTTT.

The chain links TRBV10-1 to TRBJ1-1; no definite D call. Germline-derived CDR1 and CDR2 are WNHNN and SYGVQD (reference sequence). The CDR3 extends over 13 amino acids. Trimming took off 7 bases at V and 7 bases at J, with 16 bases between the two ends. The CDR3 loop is CASTKTGRLEAFF. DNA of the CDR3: TGCGCCAGCACGAAGACTGGACGGCTTGAAGCTTTCTTT.

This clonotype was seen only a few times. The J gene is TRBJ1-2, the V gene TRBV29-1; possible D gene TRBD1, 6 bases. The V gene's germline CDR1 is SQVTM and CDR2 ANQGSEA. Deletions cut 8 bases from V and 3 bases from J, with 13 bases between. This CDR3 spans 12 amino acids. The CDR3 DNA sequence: TGCAGCCTACTGGAGGGGGACTATGGCTACACCTTC. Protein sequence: CSLLEGDYGYTF.

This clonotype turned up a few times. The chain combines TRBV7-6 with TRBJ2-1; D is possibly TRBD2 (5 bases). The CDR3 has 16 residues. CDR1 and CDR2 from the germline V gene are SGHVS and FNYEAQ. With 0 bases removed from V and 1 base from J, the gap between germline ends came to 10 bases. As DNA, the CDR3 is TGTGCCAGCAGCTTAGCGAGGGAGCCTTCCTACAATGAGCAGTTCTTC. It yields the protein CASSLAREPSYNEQFF.

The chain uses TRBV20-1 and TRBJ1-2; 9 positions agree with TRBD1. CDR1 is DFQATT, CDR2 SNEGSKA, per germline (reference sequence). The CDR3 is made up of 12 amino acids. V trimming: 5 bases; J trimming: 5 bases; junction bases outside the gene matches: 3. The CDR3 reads CSAAGTGYGYTF. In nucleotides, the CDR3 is TGCAGTGCTGCCGGGACAGGGTATGGCTACACCTTC.

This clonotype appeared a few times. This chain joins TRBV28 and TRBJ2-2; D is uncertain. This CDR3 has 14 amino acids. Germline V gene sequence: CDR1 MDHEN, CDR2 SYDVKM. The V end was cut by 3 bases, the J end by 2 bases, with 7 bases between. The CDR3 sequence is CASSFVLNTGELFF. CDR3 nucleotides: TGTGCCAGCAGTTTTGTCCTAAACACCGGGGAGCTGTTTTTT.

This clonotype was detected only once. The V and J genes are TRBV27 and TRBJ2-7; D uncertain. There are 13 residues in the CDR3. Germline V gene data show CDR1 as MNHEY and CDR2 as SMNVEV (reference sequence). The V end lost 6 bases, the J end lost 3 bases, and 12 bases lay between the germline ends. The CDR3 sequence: CASSQTSNYEQYF. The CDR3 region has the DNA TGTGCCAGCAGCCAGACCTCGAACTACGAGCAGTACTTC.

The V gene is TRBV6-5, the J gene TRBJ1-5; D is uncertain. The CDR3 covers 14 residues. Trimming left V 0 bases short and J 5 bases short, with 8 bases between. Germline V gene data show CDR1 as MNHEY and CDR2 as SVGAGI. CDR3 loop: CASSYSIGDQPQHF. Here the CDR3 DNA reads TGTGCCAGCAGTTACTCGATTGGGGATCAGCCCCAGCATTTT.

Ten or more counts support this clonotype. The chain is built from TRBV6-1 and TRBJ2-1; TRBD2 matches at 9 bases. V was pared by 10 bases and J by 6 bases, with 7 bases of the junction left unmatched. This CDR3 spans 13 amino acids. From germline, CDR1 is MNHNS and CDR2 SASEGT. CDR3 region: CANSGGELNEQFF. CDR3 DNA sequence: TGTGCCAATAGCGGGGGTGAGCTCAATGAGCAGTTCTTC.

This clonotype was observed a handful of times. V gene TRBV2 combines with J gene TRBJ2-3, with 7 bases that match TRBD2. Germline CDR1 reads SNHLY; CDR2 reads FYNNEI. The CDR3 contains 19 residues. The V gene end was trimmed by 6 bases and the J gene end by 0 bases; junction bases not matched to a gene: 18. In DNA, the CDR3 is TGTGCCAGCAGGGCCCCGGGGGGACGGAAGTTAGGTAGCACAGATACGCAGTATTTT. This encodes CASRAPGGRKLGSTDTQYF.

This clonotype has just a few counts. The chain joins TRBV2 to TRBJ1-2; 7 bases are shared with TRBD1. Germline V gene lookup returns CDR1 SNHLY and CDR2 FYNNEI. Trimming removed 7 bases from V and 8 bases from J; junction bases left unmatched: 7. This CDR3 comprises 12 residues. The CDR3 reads CASKEGARGYTF. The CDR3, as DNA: TGTGCCAGCAAGGAGGGGGCGCGGGGCTACACCTTC.

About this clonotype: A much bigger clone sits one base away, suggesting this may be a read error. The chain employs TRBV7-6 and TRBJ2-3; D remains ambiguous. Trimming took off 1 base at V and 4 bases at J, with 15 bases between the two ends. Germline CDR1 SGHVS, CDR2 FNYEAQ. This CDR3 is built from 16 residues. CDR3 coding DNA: TGTGCCAGCAGCTTAGATACATGGTTCGGCGCAGATACGCAGTATTTT. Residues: CASSLDTWFGADTQYF.

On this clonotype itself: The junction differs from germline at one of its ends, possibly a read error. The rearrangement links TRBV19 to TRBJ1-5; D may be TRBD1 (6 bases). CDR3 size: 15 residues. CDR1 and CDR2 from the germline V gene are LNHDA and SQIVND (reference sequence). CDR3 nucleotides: TGTGTCAGTAGCTGGGGGGGCCGGAGCAATCAGCCCCAGCATTTT. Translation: CVSSWGGRSNQPQHF.

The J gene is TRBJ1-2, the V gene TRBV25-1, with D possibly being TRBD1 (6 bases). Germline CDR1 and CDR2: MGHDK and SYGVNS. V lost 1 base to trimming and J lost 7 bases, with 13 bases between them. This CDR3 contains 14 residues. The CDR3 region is CASSEWGRGSGYTF. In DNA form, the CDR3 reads TGTGCCAGCAGTGAATGGGGCAGGGGATCTGGCTACACCTTC.